This TCR beta chain was captured in a study of HIV-infected patients and healthy controls (dated by TCRdb to the mid-2010s). Regarding the research as a whole: The question the study tested was whether immune perturbation and reconstitution could be captured by deep TCR repertoire sequencing of small blood samples from HIV patients.

There are 15 amino acids in the CDR3, from cysteine to phenylalanine inclusive. Only the CDR3 region is kept as DNA, spanning 45 bases read in frame from base 1. From V the trimming removes 5 bases and from J it removes 7 bases, while the gene matches leave 9 bases of the junction unaccounted for. For CDR1 and CDR2, the germline V gene lists SGHTA and FQGNSA. Whole blood was used without fractionating the cells, so the repertoire represented all peripheral T cells without sorting. As controls, ten healthy donors without infection were sampled, and about 40% of the ten donors were sampled a second time approximately 14 weeks later. For RNA extraction, roughly 2.3 ml of peripheral blood was drawn into Tempus tubes. Residual genomic DNA was removed with the TURBO-DNase kit and globin mRNA was depleted with GLOBINclear. Broader findings and caveats from the paper: Mean usage differed significantly between HIV-infected patients and controls for eight alpha and eight beta V genes. MAIT cell alpha-chain CDR3s were found at high frequency in healthy controls but were severely depleted in HIV+ repertoires. Alpha-beta chain pairing was not determined in the samples. A major limit on how widely the findings apply, in the view of the authors, was that only sixteen HIV-infected individuals were processed. In the study, no determination of donor HLA types was made. Slight age and sex profile differences between the study cohorts did not explain the observed diversity differences. Compared with untreated HIV+ repertoires, healthy control repertoires had roughly threefold more distinct CDR3s and a higher Shannon diversity. In HIV-infected patients, the apparent post-therapy recovery of the Gini index was not replicated in size-matched repertoire data. During therapy, a significant decrease in frequency was seen for HIV-associated CDR3s, whereas no significant change was found for CMV-associated CDR3s, although most of them became more frequent. More CDR3s were shared between individuals among healthy controls than among HIV+ patients, as measured by Jaccard index and by the count of highly shared sequences. The use of whole blood limited sequencing depth and precluded separation of the dynamics of distinct T-cell subpopulations. HIV-infected repertoires showed significantly elevated mean Gini indices relative to controls, which possibly reflects oligoclonality. Unequal numbers of distinct sequences between patients and controls complicated comparisons, and size-matching overweighted rare events from HIV-infected data.

Reverse transcription of 400 to 650 ng RNA was performed with SuperScript III using primers directed against the alpha and beta constant regions. Separate libraries for the alpha and beta chains were generated through chain-specific third strand synthesis that incorporated multiplexing indices. The protocol used a single primer pair to amplify all rearrangements within a chain, which avoided primer bias, and attached molecular barcodes to each cDNA molecule. The SP2 sequencing primer site and a random hexamer were carried on a 5' RACE adapter, to which purified cDNA was joined by T4 RNA Ligase 1. With slow temperature ramps used to favor optimal annealing, second strand synthesis was primed from the SP2 site with Phusion polymerase. The 12-nucleotide barcode on each molecule comprised two random hexamer sequences, both introduced before amplification and concatenated. A short first PCR added P5 and P7 adapter elements plus a second index, followed by a roughly 23-cycle amplification PCR with P5s and P7 primers. Libraries received about 25 PCR cycles in total, were quantified on a Qubit, sized on a Bioanalyzer, and diluted to 4 nM. Normalized libraries were sequenced on an Illumina MiSeq with 2 x 250 paired-end kits. MinElute columns were the means by which the reverse transcription reactions were cleaned up, and the reactions were eluted into approximately 11 ul Tris-Cl. The adapter ligations were run for around 25 hours at 16 degrees C, and AMPure XP beads at a 1:1 ratio were afterwards used to clean them. Under the source paper's analysis protocol: Demultiplexed FASTQ files were processed with a modified Decombinator by which V, J, insert and barcode information was output. Sequences that shared a barcode but differed from the dominant sequence were discarded as errors, and original cDNA molecules were estimated by counting barcodes clustered at Levenshtein distance 3. For downstream analyses, the R packages ineq, vegan, igraph and RCytoscape were used, along with IMGT nomenclature and CDR3 definitions. To avoid skew from clonal expansion, each TCR was counted once, and V gene usage was computed over distinct sequences. Whenever two unique CDR3 amino acid sequences within a donor differed by a single Levenshtein edit, similarity networks linked them. Published HIV-specific CDR3s (over 90 alpha, approximately 680 beta) and CMV-specific CDR3s (over 12 alpha, some 250 beta) were compiled and searched for in the repertoires. Lower sequence numbers were not the cause of the decreased diversity in patients, as random subsampling to size-matched repertoires showed. TCRdb ran its own pipeline on the public reads, namely fastp trimming at Q25 and MiXCR clone calling, and kept in-frame beta chains. Duplicate CDR3 protein sequences are folded into a single record with the most common DNA and genes. Here the V and J calls rest on TCRdb's processing, not on the authors' analysis. Here the sample has roughly 20,000 distinct CDR3 sequences; 9% to 10% occur a single time. Together, the top ten hold about 6.7% of the sample.

This clonotype is characterized as medium-sized (0.01 to 0.1%). No cognate antigen has been identified for it. No much larger clone is present one base from it, and per-base qualities are unavailable. The sample was blood. This receptor was identified in an adult in good health. The receptor chain draws on TRBV7-2 and TRBJ2-3, and TRBD2 matches 10 of the central bases. The nucleotide sequence is TGTGCCAGCAGCCCCCCTAGCGGGAGAGGGCATACGCAGTATTTT. Protein translation: CASSPPSGRGHTQYF.